One and the same sample provided the 14 T cell receptor beta chains below, sequenced in a study of response to subunit inactivated influenza vaccine. One entry per CDR3 protein, called by TCRdb with MiXCR from the RT-PCR reads. The data contain around 570,000 distinct CDR3 sequences, 6.5% to 8% of them singletons. The source material was PBMCs from blood, sampled approximately 25 months after vaccination. The receptors shown here come from a man between 50 and 69 years old who received an inactivated influenza vaccine.

This clonotype has a count of ten or more. J is TRBJ2-3 and V is TRBV18, with D tentatively TRBD2 (7 bases). From germline, CDR1 is KGHSH and CDR2 LQKENI. Trimming removed 2 bases from V and 4 bases from J, with 16 bases in between. CDR3 length equals 16 residues. CDR3 sequence (DNA): TGTGCCAGCTCACCATTTTCGGGGGGCGCTTCAGATACGCAGTATTTT. Residues: CASSPFSGGASDTQYF. Together with reference TRBV18 and TRBJ2-3, the CDR3 gives the full variable domain: NAGVMQNPRHLVRRRGQEARLRCSPMKGHSHVYWYRQLPEEGLKFMVYLQKENIIDESGMPKERFSAEFPKEGPSILRIQQVVRGDSAAYFCASSPFSGGASDTQYFGPGTRLTVL.

This clonotype showed up many times. The rearrangement links TRBV7-8 to TRBJ1-5; possible D gene TRBD1, 5 bases. This CDR3 has 15 amino acids. Germline values: CDR1 SGHVS, CDR2 FQNEAQ. The germline V and J ends were trimmed by 5 bases and 3 bases, with 14 bases remaining between them. The CDR3 region is CASSPFRGINQPQHF. The CDR3 nucleotides read TGTGCCAGCAGCCCTTTCCGGGGCATCAATCAGCCCCAGCATTTT.

The sample holds a few counts of this clonotype. The chain combines TRBV20-1 with TRBJ1-2; unclear D gene. Per germline, CDR1 DFQATT and CDR2 SNEGSKA (reference sequence). With 1 base removed from V and 5 bases from J, the gap between germline ends came to 8 bases. There are 12 residues in the CDR3. The CDR3 reads CSARVGAYGYTF. CDR3 bases: TGCAGTGCTAGAGTCGGAGCTTATGGCTACACCTTC.

This clonotype came up many times. The CDR3 bases are TGTGCCAGCAGCTCAGGGGGCATCCAAGAGACCCAGTACTTC. Translated, it gives CASSSGGIQETQYF. This rearrangement joins TRBV7-2 to TRBJ2-5, with 8 bases that match TRBD1. Germline CDR1 and CDR2: SGHTA and FQGNSA. V lost 4 bases and J lost 1; bases outside the gene matches: 2. This CDR3 has 14 amino acids. Full variable domain (remainder filled in from reference TRBV7-2 and TRBJ2-5): GAGVSQSPSNKVTEKGKDVELRCDPISGHTALYWYRQSLGQGLEFLIYFQGNSAPDKSGLPSDRFSAERTGGSVSTLTIQRTQQEDSAVYLCASSSGGIQETQYFGPGTRLLVL.

This clonotype was detected only a few times. The chain employs TRBV5-6 and TRBJ1-2; a possible D gene is TRBD1 (6 bases). The V gene's germline CDR1 is SGHDT and CDR2 YYEEEE. The CDR3 length is 17 residues. Trimming took off 4 bases at V and 1 base at J, with 20 bases between the two ends. In DNA, the CDR3 is TGTGCCAGCAGCGAGACCACGCCGGGACACCATAACTATGGCTACACCTTC. Protein product: CASSETTPGHHNYGYTF.

This clonotype has more than one count but fewer than ten. The V gene is TRBV18, the J gene TRBJ2-7, with 8 bases lining up with TRBD2. This CDR3 is built from 15 residues. Germline trimming cut 0 bases from V and 3 bases from J; bases unmatched to any gene: 4. Germline assignment: CDR1 KGHSH and CDR2 LQKENI. The DNA of the CDR3 is TGTGCCAGCTCACCACCGGCTAGCGGGCTCTACGAGCAGTACTTC. Protein product: CASSPPASGLYEQYF.

The rearrangement joins TRBV12-3 or TRBV12-4 to TRBJ2-7, with 7 bases fitting TRBD1. This CDR3 is built from 13 residues. V gave up 6 bases and J gave up 1 base; unmatched junction bases: 3. CDR3 sequence (DNA): TGTGCCAGCAGCTCCAGGGGGTCCTACGAGCAGTACTTC. It is translated as CASSSRGSYEQYF.

In this sample, this clonotype turned up a few times. CDR3 in amino acids: CASSQGRGPNTEAFF. CDR3 nucleotide sequence: TGCGCCAGCAGCCAAGGCAGGGGGCCGAACACTGAAGCTTTCTTT. The chain employs TRBV4-1 and TRBJ1-1; 8 nucleotides line up with TRBD1. Trimming cost V 1 base and J 1 base; bases outside gene matches: 2. Germline values: CDR1 MGHRA, CDR2 YSYEKL. This CDR3 has 15 residues.

In regard to this clonotype: An end of the junction does not agree with germline; a read error may underlie this. The chain joins TRBV5-1 to TRBJ1-1, with TRBD1 matching 10 bases. Germline CDR1 reads SGHRS; CDR2 reads YFSETQ. This CDR3 is built from 15 residues. The CDR3 bases are TGCGCCAGCAGCCCCGGGACAGGGGAAGGCACTGAAACTTTCTTT. It translates to CASSPGTGEGTETFF.

This clonotype was counted only a few times. The gene calls are TRBV11-2 and TRBJ2-1, with unresolved D. This CDR3 contains 11 residues. Germline CDR1 is SGHAT and CDR2 is FQNNGV. Trimming left V 0 bases short and J 11 bases short, with 5 bases between. Written as DNA, the CDR3 is TGTGCCAGCAGCTTAGACGCTAAGCAGTTCTTC. It encodes CASSLDAKQFF.

This clonotype was seen only a few times. CDR3 loop: CASSLGDTSGADTQYF. CDR3 DNA sequence: TGTGCCAGCAGTTTGGGGGACACTTCTGGGGCAGATACGCAGTATTTT. The V gene is TRBV12-3 or TRBV12-4, the J gene TRBJ2-3; TRBD1 is a possible D gene (6 bases). Trimming stripped 3 bases from V and 4 bases from J, with 17 bases between. The CDR3 consists of 16 residues.

The CDR3 coding sequence is TGTGCCAGCAGGAGCACCCGACGGGGCTATGGCTACACCTTC. Residues: CASRSTRRGYGYTF. This chain uses TRBV5-6 with TRBJ1-2; D uncertain. CDR3 size: 14 residues. The V gene lost 5 bases and the J gene lost 4 bases, with 15 bases spanning the gap. Germline CDR1 is SGHDT and CDR2 is YYEEEE. Together with reference TRBV5-6 and TRBJ1-2, the CDR3 gives the full variable domain: DAGVTQSPTHLIKTRGQQVTLRCSPKSGHDTVSWYQQALGQGPQFIFQYYEEEERQRGNFPDRFSGHQFPNYSSELNVNALLLGDSALYLCASRSTRRGYGYTFGSGTRLTVV.

This clonotype was recorded at least ten times. The J gene is TRBJ2-2, the V gene TRBV7-2; TRBD2 matches at 7 bases. Germline CDR1 reads SGHTA; CDR2 reads FQGNSA. The V gene end was trimmed by 5 bases and the J gene end by 1 base; junction bases not matched to a gene: 7. The CDR3 has 16 amino acids. The CDR3 here is CASSQREGMNTGELFF. The CDR3 DNA sequence: TGTGCCAGCAGCCAGAGGGAGGGAATGAACACCGGGGAGCTGTTTTTT. Combining the CDR3 with reference TRBV7-2 and TRBJ2-2 gives the whole variable domain GAGVSQSPSNKVTEKGKDVELRCDPISGHTALYWYRQSLGQGLEFLIYFQGNSAPDKSGLPSDRFSAERTGGSVSTLTIQRTQQEDSAVYLCASSQREGMNTGELFFGEGSRLTVL.

This clonotype was seen only a few times. The V call is TRBV5-6, the J call TRBJ2-1; TRBD2 matches 14 bases. With V trimmed by 1 base and J by 9 bases, 3 bases remained unmatched. The CDR3 is made up of 15 amino acids. The V gene's germline CDR1 is SGHDT and CDR2 YYEEEE. This CDR3 reads CASSLMGLAGVEQFF. CDR3 nucleotide sequence: TGTGCCAGCAGCTTGATGGGACTAGCGGGAGTTGAGCAGTTCTTC.